These T cell receptor beta chains were read from a single sample in a study of cytomegalovirus exposure and HLA in healthy donors. Produced via immunoSEQ multiplex PCR; TCRdb's table is partial and in-frame only. The table lists 200,000 to 250,000 clones, around nine tenths of them singletons, with roughly 2% in the top ten. Sequencing input: PBMCs. The receptors were gathered from a woman in her late teens or twenties in good health and CMV-seropositive. The CDR3 runs from the conserved cysteine through the conserved F or W. The D gene is left open where the match is weak. The size entry is marked missing in some rows and otherwise reads once, few, many or a size class.

TRBD2	TRBV6-6	TRBJ2-5	once	TGTGCCAGCAGCCGACTAGCGGGAGGAGAGACCCAGTACTTC	CASSRLAGGETQYF
-	TRBV5-4	TRBJ1-2	-	TGTGCCAGCAGCTCCATCGGTACTCACTATGGCTACACCTTC	CASSSIGTHYGYTF
TRBD2	TRBV4-1	TRBJ2-6	-	TGCGCCAGCAGCCCCCGGGGGGCTGGGGCCAACGTCCTGACTTTC	CASSPRGAGANVLTF
TRBD2	TRBV27	TRBJ2-1	-	TGTGCCAGCACCCAGCGGGAGGTGCAGTTCTTC	CASTQREVQFF
-	TRBV30	TRBJ2-5	-	TGTGCCTGGAGTGTAGGGGGTGGAAAGGAGACCCAGTACTTC	CAWSVGGGKETQYF
-	TRBV30	TRBJ2-7	-	TGTGCCTGTGACACTGTAGGAGGGAGCGAGCAGTACTTC	CACDTVGGSEQYF
-	TRBV4-1	TRBJ2-3	-	TGCGCCAGCAGCCCGACGGCGGGAATCACAGATACGCAGTATTTT	CASSPTAGITDTQYF
-	TRBV11-3	TRBJ1-1	-	TGTGCCAGCAGCTTAACCGGGGGGCGCGTGGAAGCTTTCTTT	CASSLTGGRVEAFF
TRBD1	TRBV29-1	TRBJ1-2	-	TGCAGCGTTTCAGGGGGCGGCCGTCATAACTATGGCTACACCTTC	CSVSGGGRHNYGYTF
-	TRBV2	TRBJ1-3	-	TGTGCCAGCAGTGAAGGTCGGTCGACTCGAAACACCATATATTTT	CASSEGRSTRNTIYF
-	TRBV28	TRBJ2-7	-	TGTGCCAGCAGTGGCCTTGGACGGGGGATCCTCTACGAGCAGTACTTC	CASSGLGRGILYEQYF
-	TRBV11-2	TRBJ1-2	once	TGTGCCAGCAGCCCGGAGGGACGGATCTGGTATGGCTACACCTTC	CASSPEGRIWYGYTF
TRBD2	TRBV10-1	TRBJ2-7	-	TGCGCCAGCAGTGAGTCGGGCGGGGGCTCCTACGAGCAGTACTTC	CASSESGGGSYEQYF
TRBD2	TRBV6-5	TRBJ2-1	-	TGTGCCAGCAGTTATGCGGGAGTCCTCTACAATGAGCAGTTCTTC	CASSYAGVLYNEQFF
-	TRBV4-1	TRBJ1-1	-	TGCGCCAGCAGCCAATTACCGGGAACTGAAGCTTTCTTT	CASSQLPGTEAFF
-	TRBV7-9	TRBJ2-1	-	TGTGCCAGCAGCTTAGGTATCGCTAGCGATCACAATGAGCAGTTCTTC	CASSLGIASDHNEQFF
-	TRBV6-5	TRBJ2-7	once	TGTGCCAGCCACGGGTCATATAGGGAGCAGTACTTC	CASHGSYREQYF
TRBD2	TRBV5-5	TRBJ2-5	-	TGTGCCAGCAGCCTAGCGGGAGGGTATGGGACCCAGTACTTC	CASSLAGGYGTQYF
-	TRBV15	TRBJ2-7	-	TGTGCCACCAGCAGAGACAGGGGCCCCTGGGAGCAGTACTTC	CATSRDRGPWEQYF
-	TRBV4-1	TRBJ1-5	-	TGCGCCAGCAGCCATGCCCTAGCTGGGGTCGGCAATCAGCCCCAGCATTTT	CASSHALAGVGNQPQHF
-	TRBV6-5	TRBJ1-1	-	TGTGCCAGCAGTTACTCCCAGGGGACTGAAGCTTTCTTT	CASSYSQGTEAFF
TRBD2	TRBV7-9	TRBJ2-5	few	TGTGCCAGCAATATGGAGCGGGAGGAAGAGACCCAGTACTTC	CASNMEREEETQYF
TRBD1	TRBV10-2	TRBJ1-5	-	TGCGCCAGCAGCTCGACAGGGGCCCTCAATCAGCCCCAGCATTTT	CASSSTGALNQPQHF
-	TRBV6-5	TRBJ2-7	-	TGTGCCAGCAGCTTAACAGGGTATGACGAGCAGTACTTC	CASSLTGYDEQYF
-	TRBV5-4	TRBJ2-7	-	TGTGCCAGCAGCTTGTATCCCTACGAGCAGTACTTC	CASSLYPYEQYF
-	TRBV19	TRBJ2-7	few	TGTGCCAGTAGTGTGAGAGCCTCATACGAGCAGTACTTC	CASSVRASYEQYF
-	TRBV5-1	TRBJ2-3	-	TGCGCCAGCAGCTCCACTACAGGGTGGGCAGATACGCAGTATTTT	CASSSTTGWADTQYF
TRBD1	TRBV7-2	TRBJ1-5	-	TGTGCCAGCAGCGGGACAGGGAACAGTCAGCCCCAGCATTTT	CASSGTGNSQPQHF
-	TRBV28	TRBJ2-7	-	TGTGCCAGCAGTTTTGTCACAGGGCGTCGCGAGCAGTACTTC	CASSFVTGRREQYF
TRBD1	TRBV7-6	TRBJ2-4	-	TGTGCCAGCAGCCCTACGGGACAGGCGCTCCAGGGTATTCAGTACTTC	CASSPTGQALQGIQYF
-	TRBV5-1	TRBJ2-7	-	TGCGCCAGCAGTTTAGGACATTCCACCTACGAGCAGTACTTC	CASSLGHSTYEQYF
-	TRBV7-3	TRBJ2-1	-	TGTGCCAGCAGCTTAGGGGGGATTGAGCAGTTCTTC	CASSLGGIEQFF
-	TRBV27	TRBJ1-1	-	TGTGCCAGCAGTTGGCCAGATTTGAACACTGAAGCTTTCTTT	CASSWPDLNTEAFF
TRBD2	TRBV2	TRBJ2-4	-	TGTGCCAGCAGGGGACTAGCGGGGGGAAAAAACATTCAGTACTTC	CASRGLAGGKNIQYF
TRBD1	TRBV28	TRBJ1-3	-	TGTGCCAGCAGTTTATTAAGTGACAGGGACTCTGGAAACACCATATATTTT	CASSLLSDRDSGNTIYF
-	TRBV27	TRBJ1-5	-	TGTGCCAGTAAGGACTGGCTGATAAATCAGCCCCAGCATTTT	CASKDWLINQPQHF
TRBD2	TRBV4-2	TRBJ2-3	-	TGTGCCAGCAGCCAAGGACTAGCGGGAGGGCCTAGCACAGATACGCAGTATTTT	CASSQGLAGGPSTDTQYF
TRBD1	TRBV15	TRBJ2-7	-	TGTGCCACCAGCGGGGACAGGCTGGTCGAGCAGTACTTC	CATSGDRLVEQYF
-	TRBV6-5	TRBJ1-1	-	TGTGCCAGCATTCCCTATATGGGGGGGAACACTGAAGCTTTCTTT	CASIPYMGGNTEAFF
-	TRBV25-1	TRBJ2-4	-	TGTGCCAGCAGGGGCAGTGCCCCCATTCAGTACTTC	CASRGSAPIQYF